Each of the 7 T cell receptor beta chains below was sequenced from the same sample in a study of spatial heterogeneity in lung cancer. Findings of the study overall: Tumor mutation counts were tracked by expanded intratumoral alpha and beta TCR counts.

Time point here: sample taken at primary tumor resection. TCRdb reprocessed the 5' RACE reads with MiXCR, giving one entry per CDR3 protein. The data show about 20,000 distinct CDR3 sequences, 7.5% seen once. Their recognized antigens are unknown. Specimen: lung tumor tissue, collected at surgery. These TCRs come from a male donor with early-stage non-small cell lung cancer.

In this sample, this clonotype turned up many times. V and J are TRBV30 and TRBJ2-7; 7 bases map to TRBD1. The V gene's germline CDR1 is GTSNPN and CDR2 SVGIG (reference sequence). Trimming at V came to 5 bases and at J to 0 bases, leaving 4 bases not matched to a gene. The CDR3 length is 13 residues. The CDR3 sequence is CAWDRALSYEQYF. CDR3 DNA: TGTGCCTGGGACAGGGCGCTCTCCTACGAGCAGTACTTC.

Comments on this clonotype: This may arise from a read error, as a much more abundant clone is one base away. Here the CDR3 DNA reads TGCGCCAGCACCCCGGGACTAGCGGGGGGACCGCAAGAGACCCAGTGCTTC. It encodes CASTPGLAGGPQETQCF. The rearrangement links TRBV5-1 to TRBJ2-5; 15 bases line up with TRBD2. The CDR3 contains 17 residues. CDR1 SGHRS and CDR2 YFSETQ come from the germline V gene.

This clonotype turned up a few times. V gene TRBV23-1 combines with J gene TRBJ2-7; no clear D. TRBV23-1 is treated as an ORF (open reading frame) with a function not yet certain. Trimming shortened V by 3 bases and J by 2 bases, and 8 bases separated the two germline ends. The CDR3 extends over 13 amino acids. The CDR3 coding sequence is TGCGCCAGCAGTCATGACACCACCTACGAGCAGTACTTC. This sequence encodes CASSHDTTYEQYF.

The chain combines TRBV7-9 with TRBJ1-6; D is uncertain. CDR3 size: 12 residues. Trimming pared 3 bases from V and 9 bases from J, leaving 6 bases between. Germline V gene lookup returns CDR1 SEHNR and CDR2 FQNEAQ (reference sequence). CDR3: CASSLGSSPLHF. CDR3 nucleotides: TGTGCCAGCAGCTTGGGTTCTTCACCCCTCCACTTT.

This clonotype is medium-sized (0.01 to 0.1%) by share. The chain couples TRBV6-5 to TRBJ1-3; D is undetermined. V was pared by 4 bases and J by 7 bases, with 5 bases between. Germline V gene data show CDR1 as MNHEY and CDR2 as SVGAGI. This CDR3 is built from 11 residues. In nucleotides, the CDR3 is TGTGCCAGCAGTTTAAGGAACACCATATATTTT. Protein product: CASSLRNTIYF.

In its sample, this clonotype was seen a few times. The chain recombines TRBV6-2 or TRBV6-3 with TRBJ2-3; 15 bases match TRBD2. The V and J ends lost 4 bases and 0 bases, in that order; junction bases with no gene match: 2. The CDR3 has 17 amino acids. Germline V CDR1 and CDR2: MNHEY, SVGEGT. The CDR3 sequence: CASSFGTSGGSTDTQYF. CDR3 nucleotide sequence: TGTGCCAGCAGTTTCGGGACTAGCGGGGGGAGCACAGATACGCAGTATTTT.

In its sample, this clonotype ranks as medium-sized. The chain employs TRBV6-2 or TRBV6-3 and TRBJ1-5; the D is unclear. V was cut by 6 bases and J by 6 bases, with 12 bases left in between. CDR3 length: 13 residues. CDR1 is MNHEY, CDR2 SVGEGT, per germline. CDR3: CASRDPGSQPQHF. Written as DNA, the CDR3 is TGTGCCAGCAGGGATCCGGGGAGTCAGCCCCAGCATTTT.